This TCR beta chain was retrieved from a study of cytomegalovirus exposure and HLA in healthy donors. Regarding the study as a whole: Common viral pathogens seemed, in a later analysis, to connect with several of the most significant clusters. Later on, an analysis showed TCR association rates differing by HLA locus, with DRB1 the most and HLA-C the fewest.

This PCR relied on a set of 60 Vbeta primers and 13 Jbeta primers. Clones were read by immunoSEQ multiplex PCR, and TCRdb kept only the in-frame ones, dropping some. The sample lists approximately 46,000 clones, approximately 68% occurring once. In the case of this clone: What it binds is unknown.

Germline values: CDR1 GTSNPN, CDR2 SVGIG (reference sequence). Between the trimmed V and J ends, which lost 5 bases and 7 bases, there was a span of 9 bases. The CDR3 totals 11 residues. V is TRBV30 and J is TRBJ2-1, with D possibly matching TRBD2 (5 bases). The receptor was isolated from a man aged 25 to 40 in good health and CMV-seronegative. Sequences were obtained from PBMCs. CDR3 amino acids: CAWADSNEQFF. CDR3 DNA: TGTGCCTGGGCGGACTCAAATGAGCAGTTCTTC.